Reported below is one TCR beta chain. Its antigen is as yet unknown. The germline V and J ends were trimmed by 5 bases and 0 bases, with 14 bases remaining between them. Germline V gene lookup returns CDR1 MNHEY and CDR2 SMNVEV (reference sequence). This CDR3 comprises 15 residues. Genomic DNA in a quantity of around 2 micrograms was derived from cryopreserved PBMCs for TCR beta libraries. This sample is part of a study of cytotoxic CD8 clonotypes in ibrutinib-treated CLL. The study, taken as a whole, reports: Clonality climbed at ibrutinib response, then dropped toward baseline at progression. Rare overall, public clonotypes shrank or held steady under therapy.

Sequencing was performed with immunoSEQ multiplex PCR; in TCRdb, only in-frame clones are kept and a portion is missing. The repertoire consists of just over 200,000 clones, with nearly 80% occurring once and the leading ten covering over 9.5%. The sequence came from a human donor with chronic lymphocytic leukemia. J is TRBJ2-7 and V is TRBV27; no clear D. This sample comprised PBMCs, obtained after 12 months of ibrutinib treatment. The CDR3 here is CASSRSTQSSYEQYF. For the CDR3, the DNA is TGTGCCAGCAGTCGGTCGACACAGAGCTCCTACGAGCAGTACTTC.